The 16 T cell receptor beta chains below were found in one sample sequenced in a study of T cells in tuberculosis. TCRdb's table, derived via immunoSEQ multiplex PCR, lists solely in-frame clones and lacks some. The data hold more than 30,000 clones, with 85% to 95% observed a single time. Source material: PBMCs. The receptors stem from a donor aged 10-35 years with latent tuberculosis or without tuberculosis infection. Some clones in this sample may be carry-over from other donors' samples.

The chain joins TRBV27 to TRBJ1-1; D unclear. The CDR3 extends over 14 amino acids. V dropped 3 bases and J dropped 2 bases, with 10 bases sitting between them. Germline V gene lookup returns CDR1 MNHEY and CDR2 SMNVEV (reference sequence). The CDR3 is CASSFLSGNTEAFF. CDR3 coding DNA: TGTGCCAGCAGTTTTCTTTCGGGTAACACTGAAGCTTTCTTT.

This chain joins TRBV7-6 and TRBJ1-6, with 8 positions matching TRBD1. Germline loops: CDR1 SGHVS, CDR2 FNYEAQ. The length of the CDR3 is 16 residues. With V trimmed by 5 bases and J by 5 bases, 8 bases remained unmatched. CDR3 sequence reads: CASSPSGTGNNSPLHF. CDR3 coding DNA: TGTGCCAGCAGCCCTTCCGGGACAGGCAATAATTCACCCCTCCACTTT.

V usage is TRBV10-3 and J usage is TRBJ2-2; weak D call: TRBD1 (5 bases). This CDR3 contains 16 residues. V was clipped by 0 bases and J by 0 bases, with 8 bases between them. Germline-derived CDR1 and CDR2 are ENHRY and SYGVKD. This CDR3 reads CAISESIRANTGELFF. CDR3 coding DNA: TGTGCCATCAGTGAGTCGATCAGGGCGAACACCGGGGAGCTGTTTTTT.

In nucleotides, the CDR3 is TGTGCCAGCAGTTTTACCTCTATCGGGGAGCTGTTTTTT. Protein sequence: CASSFTSIGELFF. This rearrangement joins TRBV27 to TRBJ2-2; D is ambiguous. This CDR3 contains 13 residues. Per germline, CDR1 MNHEY and CDR2 SMNVEV (reference sequence). V gave up 3 bases and J gave up 7 bases, with 9 bases separating them.

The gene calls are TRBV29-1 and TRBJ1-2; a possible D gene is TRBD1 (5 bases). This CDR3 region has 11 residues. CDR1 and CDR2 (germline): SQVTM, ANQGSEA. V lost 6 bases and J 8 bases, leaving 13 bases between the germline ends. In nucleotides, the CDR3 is TGCAGCGTCTCGGACATCAACGGCTACACCTTC. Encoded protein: CSVSDINGYTF.

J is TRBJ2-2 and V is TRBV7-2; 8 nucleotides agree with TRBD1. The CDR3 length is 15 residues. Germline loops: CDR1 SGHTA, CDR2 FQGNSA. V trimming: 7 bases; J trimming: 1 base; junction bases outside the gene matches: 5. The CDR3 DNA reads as TGTGCCAGCACCTCTGGACAGGGGAACACCGGGGAGCTGTTTTTT. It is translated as CASTSGQGNTGELFF.

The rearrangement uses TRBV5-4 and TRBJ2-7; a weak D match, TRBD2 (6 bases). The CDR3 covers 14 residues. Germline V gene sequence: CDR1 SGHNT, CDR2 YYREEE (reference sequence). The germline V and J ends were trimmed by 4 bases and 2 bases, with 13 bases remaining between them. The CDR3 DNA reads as TGTGCCAGCAGCCCGGACGGAGGGACCTACGAGCAGTACTTC. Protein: CASSPDGGTYEQYF. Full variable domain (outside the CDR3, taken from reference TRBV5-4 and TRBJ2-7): ETGVTQSPTHLIKTRGQQVTLRCSSQSGHNTVSWYQQALGQGPQFIFQYYREEENGRGNFPPRFSGLQFPNYSSELNVNALELDDSALYLCASSPDGGTYEQYFGPGTRLTVT.

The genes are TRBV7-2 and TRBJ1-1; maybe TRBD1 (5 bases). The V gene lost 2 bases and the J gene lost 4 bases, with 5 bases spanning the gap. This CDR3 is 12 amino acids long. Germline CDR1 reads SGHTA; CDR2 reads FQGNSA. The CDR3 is CASSLRGTEAFF. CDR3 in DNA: TGTGCCAGCAGCTTAAGGGGCACTGAAGCTTTCTTT. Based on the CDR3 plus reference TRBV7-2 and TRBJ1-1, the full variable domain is GAGVSQSPSNKVTEKGKDVELRCDPISGHTALYWYRQSLGQGLEFLIYFQGNSAPDKSGLPSDRFSAERTGGSVSTLTIQRTQQEDSAVYLCASSLRGTEAFFGQGTRLTVV.

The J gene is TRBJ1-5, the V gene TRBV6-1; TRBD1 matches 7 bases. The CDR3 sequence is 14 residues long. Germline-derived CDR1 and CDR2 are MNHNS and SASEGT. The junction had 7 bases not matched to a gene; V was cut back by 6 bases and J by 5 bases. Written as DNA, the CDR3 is TGTGCCAGCAGCAAACTTACAGGGGATCAGCCCCAGCATTTT. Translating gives CASSKLTGDQPQHF.

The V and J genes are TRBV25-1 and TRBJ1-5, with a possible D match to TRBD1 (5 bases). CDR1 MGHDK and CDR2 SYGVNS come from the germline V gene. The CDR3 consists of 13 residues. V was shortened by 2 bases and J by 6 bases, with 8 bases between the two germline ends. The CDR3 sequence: CASSERGFQPQHF. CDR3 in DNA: TGTGCCAGCAGTGAACGGGGGTTTCAGCCCCAGCATTTT.

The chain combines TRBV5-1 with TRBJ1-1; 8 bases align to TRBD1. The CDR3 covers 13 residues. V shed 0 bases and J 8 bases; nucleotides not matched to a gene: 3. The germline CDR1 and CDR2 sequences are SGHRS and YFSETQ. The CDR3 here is CASSLGQGPEAFF. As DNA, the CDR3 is TGCGCCAGCAGCTTGGGACAGGGGCCCGAAGCTTTCTTT.

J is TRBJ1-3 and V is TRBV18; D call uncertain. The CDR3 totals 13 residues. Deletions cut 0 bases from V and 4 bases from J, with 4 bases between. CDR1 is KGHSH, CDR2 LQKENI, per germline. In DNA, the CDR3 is TGTGCCAGCTCACCACCGGGCGGAAACACCATATATTTT. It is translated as CASSPPGGNTIYF.

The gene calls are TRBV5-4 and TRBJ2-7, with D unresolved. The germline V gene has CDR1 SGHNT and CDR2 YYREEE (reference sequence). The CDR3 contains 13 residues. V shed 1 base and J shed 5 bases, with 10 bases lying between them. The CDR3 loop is CASSLFLADEQYF. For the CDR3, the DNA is TGTGCCAGCAGCTTGTTTCTGGCCGACGAGCAGTACTTC.

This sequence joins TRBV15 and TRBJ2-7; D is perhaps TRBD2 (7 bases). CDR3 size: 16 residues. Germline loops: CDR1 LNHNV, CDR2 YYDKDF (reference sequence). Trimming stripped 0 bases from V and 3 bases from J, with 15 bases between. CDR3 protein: CATSRDSAGAFYEQYF. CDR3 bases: TGTGCCACCAGCAGAGATAGCGCGGGGGCCTTCTACGAGCAGTACTTC.

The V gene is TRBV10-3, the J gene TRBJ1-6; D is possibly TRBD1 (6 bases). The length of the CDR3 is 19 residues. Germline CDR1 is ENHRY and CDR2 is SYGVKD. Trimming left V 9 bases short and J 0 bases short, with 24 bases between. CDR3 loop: CAISGGDTVWSSYNSPLHF. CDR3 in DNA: TGTGCCATTTCGGGGGGGGACACTGTTTGGAGCTCCTATAATTCACCCCTCCACTTT.

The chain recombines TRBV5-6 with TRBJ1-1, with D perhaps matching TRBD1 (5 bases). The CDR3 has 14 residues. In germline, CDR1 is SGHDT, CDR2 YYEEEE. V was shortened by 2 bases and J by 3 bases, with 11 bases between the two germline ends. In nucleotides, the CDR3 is TGTGCCAGCAGCTTTCCCAGGGTGCACACTGAAGCTTTCTTT. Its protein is CASSFPRVHTEAFF.